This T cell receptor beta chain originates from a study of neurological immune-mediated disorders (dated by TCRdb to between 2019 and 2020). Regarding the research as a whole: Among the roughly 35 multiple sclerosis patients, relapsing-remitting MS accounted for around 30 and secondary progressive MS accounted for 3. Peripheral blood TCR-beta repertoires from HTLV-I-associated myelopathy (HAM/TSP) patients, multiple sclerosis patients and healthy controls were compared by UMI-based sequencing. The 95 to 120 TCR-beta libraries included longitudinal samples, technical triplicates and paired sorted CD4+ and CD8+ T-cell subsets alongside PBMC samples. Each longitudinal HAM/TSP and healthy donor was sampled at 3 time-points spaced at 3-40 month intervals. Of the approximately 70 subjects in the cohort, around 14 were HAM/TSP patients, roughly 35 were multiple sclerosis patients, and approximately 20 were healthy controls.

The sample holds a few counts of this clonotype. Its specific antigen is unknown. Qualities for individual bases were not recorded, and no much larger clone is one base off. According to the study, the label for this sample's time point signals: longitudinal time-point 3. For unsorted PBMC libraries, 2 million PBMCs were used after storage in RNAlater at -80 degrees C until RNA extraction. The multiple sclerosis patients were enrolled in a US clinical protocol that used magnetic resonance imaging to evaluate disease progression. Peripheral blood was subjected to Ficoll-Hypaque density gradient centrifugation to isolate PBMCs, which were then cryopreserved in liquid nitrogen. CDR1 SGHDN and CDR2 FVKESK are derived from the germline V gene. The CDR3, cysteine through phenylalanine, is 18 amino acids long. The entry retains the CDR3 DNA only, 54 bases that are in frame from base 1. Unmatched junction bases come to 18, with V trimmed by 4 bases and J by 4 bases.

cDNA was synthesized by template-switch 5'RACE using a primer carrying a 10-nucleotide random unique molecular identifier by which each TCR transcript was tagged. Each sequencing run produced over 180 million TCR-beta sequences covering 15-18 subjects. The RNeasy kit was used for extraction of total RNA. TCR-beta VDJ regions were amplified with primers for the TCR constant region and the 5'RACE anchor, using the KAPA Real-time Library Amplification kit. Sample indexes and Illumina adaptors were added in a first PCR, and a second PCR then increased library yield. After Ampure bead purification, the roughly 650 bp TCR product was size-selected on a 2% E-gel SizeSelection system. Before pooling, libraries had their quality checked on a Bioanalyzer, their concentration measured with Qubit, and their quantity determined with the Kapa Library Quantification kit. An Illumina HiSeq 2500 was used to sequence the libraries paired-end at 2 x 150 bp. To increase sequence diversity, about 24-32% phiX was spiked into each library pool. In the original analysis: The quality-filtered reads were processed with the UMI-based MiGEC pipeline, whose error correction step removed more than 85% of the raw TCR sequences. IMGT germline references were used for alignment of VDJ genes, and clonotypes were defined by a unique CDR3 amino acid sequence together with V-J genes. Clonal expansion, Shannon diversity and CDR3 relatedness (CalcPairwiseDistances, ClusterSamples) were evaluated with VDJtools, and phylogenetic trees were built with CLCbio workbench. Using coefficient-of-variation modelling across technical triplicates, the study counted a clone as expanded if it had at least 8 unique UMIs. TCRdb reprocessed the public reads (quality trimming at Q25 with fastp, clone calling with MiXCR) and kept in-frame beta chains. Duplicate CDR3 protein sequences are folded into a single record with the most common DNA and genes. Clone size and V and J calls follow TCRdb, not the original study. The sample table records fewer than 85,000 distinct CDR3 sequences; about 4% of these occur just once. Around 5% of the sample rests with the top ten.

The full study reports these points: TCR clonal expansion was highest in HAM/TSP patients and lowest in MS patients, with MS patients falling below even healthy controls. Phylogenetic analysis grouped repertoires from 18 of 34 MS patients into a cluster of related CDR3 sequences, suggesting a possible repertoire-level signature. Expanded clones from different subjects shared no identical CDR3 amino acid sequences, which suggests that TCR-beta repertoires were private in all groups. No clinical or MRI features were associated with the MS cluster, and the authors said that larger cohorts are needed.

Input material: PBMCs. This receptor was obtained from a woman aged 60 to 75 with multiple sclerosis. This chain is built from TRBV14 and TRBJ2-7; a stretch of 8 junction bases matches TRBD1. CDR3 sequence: CASSPTTWTGQLVYEQYF. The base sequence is TGTGCCAGCAGCCCAACCACCTGGACAGGGCAGCTCGTTTACGAGCAGTACTTC.